One sample yielded the 8 T cell receptor beta chains listed below, sequenced in a study of response to subunit inactivated influenza vaccine. MiXCR, run by TCRdb on the RT-PCR reads, gives a single entry per CDR3 protein. The sample comprises roughly 650,000 distinct CDR3 sequences, less than 15% of which are singletons, and 7.5% to 9% rests with the top ten. The material was PBMCs from blood, obtained around two weeks before vaccination. Receptors were obtained from a man aged 50 or older who received an inactivated influenza vaccine.

This clonotype was detected a few times. The CDR3 loop reads CASSRTSGSTDKEAQFF. The CDR3 DNA is TGTGCCAGCAGCCGAACTAGCGGGAGTACTGATAAGGAGGCGCAGTTCTTC. This chain joins TRBV12-3 or TRBV12-4 and TRBJ2-1, with 11 bases lining up with TRBD2. The CDR3 contains 17 residues. V lost 6 bases to trimming and J lost 12 bases; unmatched junction nucleotides: 19.

A few counts support this clonotype. The J gene is TRBJ2-3, the V gene TRBV29-1; 9 bases align to TRBD2. The CDR3 spans 16 residues. Germline V lookup: CDR1 SQVTM, CDR2 ANQGSEA. V gave up 8 bases and J gave up 2 bases; unmatched junction bases: 14. The CDR3 sequence: CSITAGLAGNTDTQYF. The CDR3 coding sequence is TGCAGCATTACTGCGGGGCTAGCGGGGAACACAGATACGCAGTATTTT.

This clonotype was counted between two and nine times. V is TRBV28 and J is TRBJ2-2; 9 positions agree with TRBD1. The germline CDR1 and CDR2 sequences are MDHEN and SYDVKM. The CDR3 length is 15 residues. The V gene end was trimmed by 6 bases and the J gene end by 4 bases; junction bases not matched to a gene: 6. CDR3 amino acids: CASSSGTGTTGELFF. The CDR3 nucleotides are TGTGCCAGCAGCTCCGGGACAGGGACCACCGGGGAGCTGTTTTTT.

This clonotype was found a few times. The chain carries TRBV24-1 and TRBJ2-5, with a possible D match to TRBD2 (7 bases). Trimming took off 3 bases at V and 1 base at J, with 20 bases between the two ends. Germline loops: CDR1 KGHDR, CDR2 SFDVKD. CDR3 length equals 18 residues. The CDR3 DNA reads as TGTGCCACCAGTGATCCTAGGGGGGGGGGTAGCGGCCAAGAGACCCAGTACTTC. Amino acid sequence: CATSDPRGGGSGQETQYF.

This clonotype was seen repeatedly, ten times or more. The rearrangement uses TRBV28 and TRBJ2-7; D ambiguous. This CDR3 has 13 residues. Per the germline V gene, CDR1 is MDHEN and CDR2 is SYDVKM. V was cut by 6 bases and J by 4 bases, with 13 bases left in between. DNA of the CDR3: TGTGCCAGCAGCCTCCGGGCCAAGTACGAGCAGTACTTC. Translated, it gives CASSLRAKYEQYF. Combining the CDR3 with reference TRBV28 and TRBJ2-7 gives the whole variable domain DVKVTQSSRYLVKRTGEKVFLECVQDMDHENMFWYRQDPGLGLRLIYFSYDVKMKEKGDIPEGYSVSREKKERFSLILESASTNQTSMYLCASSLRAKYEQYFGPGTRLTVT.

The sample holds a few counts of this clonotype. This chain uses TRBV28 with TRBJ2-7; 9 positions agree with TRBD1. With V trimmed by 3 bases and J by 5 bases, 2 bases remained unmatched. CDR1 is MDHEN and CDR2 is SYDVKM in the germline V gene. The CDR3 is made up of 13 amino acids. This CDR3 reads CASSFGDRDEQYF. In DNA, the CDR3 is TGTGCCAGCAGTTTTGGGGACAGGGACGAGCAGTACTTC.

This clonotype has only a few counts. This chain joins TRBV4-2 and TRBJ1-6; 8 nucleotides match TRBD1. CDR1 LGHNA and CDR2 YNFKEQ come from the germline V gene. J lost 8 bases, V lost 1 base, and 10 bases had no gene match. This CDR3 spans 17 amino acids. The CDR3 DNA follows: TGTGCCAGCAGCCAAGTTACAGCAGGGGGCAACTATTCACCCCTCCACTTT. This sequence encodes CASSQVTAGGNYSPLHF.

Only a few counts were recorded for this clonotype. The chain links TRBV11-2 to TRBJ1-4; 8 positions agree with TRBD1. V shed 2 bases and J 8 bases; nucleotides not matched to a gene: 10. The CDR3 totals 16 residues. CDR1 and CDR2 (germline): SGHAT, FQNNGV. The CDR3 loop reads CASSLLGGTGWEKLFF. The DNA for the CDR3 is TGTGCCAGCAGCTTACTCGGGGGGACAGGATGGGAAAAACTGTTTTTT.